This T cell receptor (beta chain) was obtained from a study of cytomegalovirus exposure and HLA in healthy donors. General study findings and limits: A list of 150 to 200 TCR beta chains associated with cytomegalovirus was given.

A remark on this clone: Antigen specificity is unknown.

This CDR3 spans 14 amino acids. Germline CDR1 and CDR2: SGDLS and YYNGEE. V was clipped by 0 bases and J by 5 bases, with 6 bases between them. Donors likely had unrecorded immune exposures despite being nominally healthy when sampled. PCR primers comprised 60 Vbeta and 13 Jbeta primers. Sequencing used immunoSEQ multiplex PCR; TCRdb keeps in-frame clones, though not all of them. The table shows 110,000 or so clones, with about 79% occurring only once. This rearrangement joins TRBV9 to TRBJ1-6; TRBD1 is a possible D gene (6 bases). This TCR was sampled from a woman younger than 30 in good health and CMV-seronegative. Sequenced: PBMCs. CDR3: CASSVAGDNSPLHF. In DNA, the CDR3 is TGTGCCAGCAGCGTAGCAGGGGATAATTCACCCCTCCACTTT. The full variable domain, in which reference TRBV9 and TRBJ1-6 provide the parts outside the CDR3, is DSGVTQTPKHLITATGQRVTLRCSPRSGDLSVYWYQQSLDQGLQFLIQYYNGEERAKGNILERFSAQQFPDLHSELNLSSLELGDSALYFCASSVAGDNSPLHFGNGTRLTVT.